This is a list of T cell receptor beta chains from one sample in a study of blood T cell repertoires in COVID-19. The data were produced by immunoSEQ multiplex PCR, yet TCRdb's version contains in-frame clones alone and is incomplete. The sample carries 400,000 to 450,000 clones, around 88% recorded once. The sample was peripheral blood. Receptors originate from a woman between 45 and 65 years old with COVID-19, enrolled during active disease. Each CDR3 is given with its conserved first and last residue. The order of the fields is D gene, clone size, V gene, J gene, CDR3 protein, CDR3 DNA. D genes are given only for firm matches. For some rows the clone size is stated as once, few or many, or as a class when expanded; others skip it.

NA	few	TRBV30	TRBJ1-5	CAYSKQGYQPQHF	TGTGCTTACAGTAAACAGGGCTATCAGCCCCAGCATTTT
TRBD1	NA	TRBV10-3	TRBJ1-1	CAISVGGQGMNTEAFF	TGTGCCATCAGTGTAGGGGGACAGGGGATGAACACTGAAGCTTTCTTT
TRBD2	NA	TRBV7-8	TRBJ2-3	CASSFGILGLAGGHTDTQYF	TGTGCCAGCAGCTTTGGCATTTTGGGACTAGCGGGGGGGCACACAGATACGCAGTATTTT
NA	once	TRBV19	TRBJ1-1	CASTIGQMNTEAFF	TGTGCCAGTACGATCGGACAGATGAACACTGAAGCTTTCTTT
NA	NA	TRBV20-1	TRBJ1-1	CSTTDFRAAFF	TGCAGTACTACGGACTTTCGTGCGGCTTTCTTT
TRBD2	NA	TRBV5-1	TRBJ2-1	CASSSTTSGYNEQFF	TGCGCCAGCAGCTCCACGACTAGCGGCTACAATGAGCAGTTCTTC
TRBD2	NA	TRBV9	TRBJ2-1	CASSPPRLAGLNEQFF	TGTGCCAGCAGCCCCCCCAGACTAGCGGGGCTCAATGAGCAGTTCTTC
NA	NA	TRBV28	TRBJ1-1	CASGTGYPNTEAFF	TGTGCCAGCGGCACAGGGTACCCGAACACTGAAGCTTTCTTT
TRBD1	NA	TRBV27	TRBJ1-5	CASATGKQPQHF	TGTGCCAGCGCGACAGGGAAGCAGCCCCAGCATTTT
NA	NA	TRBV30	TRBJ1-4	CAWSVRGSPRTNEKLFF	TGTGCCTGGAGTGTAAGAGGTTCCCCTAGGACTAATGAAAAACTGTTTTTT
NA	NA	TRBV18	TRBJ1-3	CASSSAVTSGNTIYF	TGTGCCAGCTCATCGGCGGTAACCTCTGGAAACACCATATATTTT
NA	NA	TRBV19	TRBJ1-5	CASNRRGGGGGNQPQHF	TGTGCCAGTAACCGACGGGGAGGGGGGGGCGGCAATCAGCCCCAGCATTTT
NA	NA	TRBV5-1	TRBJ1-2	CASSLGQGGYTF	TGCGCCAGCAGCTTGGGGCAGGGTGGCTACACCTTC
NA	once	TRBV5-1	TRBJ2-3	CASSFFRGRGRTDTQYF	TGCGCCAGCAGCTTCTTTAGGGGCAGGGGTCGAACAGATACGCAGTATTTT
NA	NA	TRBV5-1	TRBJ1-2	CASSLEVDRNYGYTF	TGCGCCAGCAGCTTGGAAGTTGACAGAAACTATGGCTACACCTTC
NA	NA	TRBV2	TRBJ2-7	CASIEREQYF	TGTGCCAGCATTGAGCGGGAGCAGTACTTC
NA	NA	TRBV4-2	TRBJ1-1	CASSPPLRQSTEAFF	TGTGCCAGCAGCCCCCCCCTCCGACAGTCCACTGAAGCTTTCTTT